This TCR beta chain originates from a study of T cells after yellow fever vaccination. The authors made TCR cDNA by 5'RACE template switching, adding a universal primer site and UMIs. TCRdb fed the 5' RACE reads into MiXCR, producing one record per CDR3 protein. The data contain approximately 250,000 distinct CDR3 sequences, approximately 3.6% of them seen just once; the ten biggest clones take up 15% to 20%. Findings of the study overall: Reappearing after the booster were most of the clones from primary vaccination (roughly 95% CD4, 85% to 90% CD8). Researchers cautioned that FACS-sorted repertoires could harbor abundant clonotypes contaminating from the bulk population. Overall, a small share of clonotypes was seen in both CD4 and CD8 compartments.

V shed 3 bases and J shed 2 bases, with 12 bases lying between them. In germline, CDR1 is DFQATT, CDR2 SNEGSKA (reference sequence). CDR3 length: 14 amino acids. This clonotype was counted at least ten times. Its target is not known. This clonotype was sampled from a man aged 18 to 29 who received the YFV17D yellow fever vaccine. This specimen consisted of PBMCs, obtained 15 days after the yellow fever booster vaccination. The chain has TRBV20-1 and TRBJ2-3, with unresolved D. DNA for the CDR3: TGCAGTGCTAGCTTGTCGATTCACACAGATACGCAGTATTTT. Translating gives CSASLSIHTDTQYF.